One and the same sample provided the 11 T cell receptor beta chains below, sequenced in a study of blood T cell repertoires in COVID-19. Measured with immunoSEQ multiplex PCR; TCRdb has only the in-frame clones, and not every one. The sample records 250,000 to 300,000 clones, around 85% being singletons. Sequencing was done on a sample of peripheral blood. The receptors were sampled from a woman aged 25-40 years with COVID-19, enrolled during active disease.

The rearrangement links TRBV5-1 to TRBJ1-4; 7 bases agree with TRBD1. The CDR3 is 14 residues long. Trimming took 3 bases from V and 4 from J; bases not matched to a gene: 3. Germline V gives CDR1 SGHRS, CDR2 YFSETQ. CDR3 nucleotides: TGCGCCAGCAGCTCCCGGGACAGTAATGAAAAACTGTTTTTT. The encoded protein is CASSSRDSNEKLFF.

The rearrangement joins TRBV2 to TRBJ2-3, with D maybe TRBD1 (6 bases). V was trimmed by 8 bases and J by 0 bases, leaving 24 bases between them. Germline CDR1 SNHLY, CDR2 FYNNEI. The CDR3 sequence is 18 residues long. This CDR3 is CASGPGTSTHLSTDTQYF. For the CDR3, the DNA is TGTGCCAGCGGACCCGGGACAAGCACCCACCTTAGCACAGATACGCAGTATTTT.

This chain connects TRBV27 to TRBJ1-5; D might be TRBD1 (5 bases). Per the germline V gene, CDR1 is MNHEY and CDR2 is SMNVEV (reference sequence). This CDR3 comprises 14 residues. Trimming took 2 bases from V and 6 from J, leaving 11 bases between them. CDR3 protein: CASSLQGVGQPQHF. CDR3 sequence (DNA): TGTGCCAGCAGTTTACAGGGTGTGGGTCAGCCCCAGCATTTT.

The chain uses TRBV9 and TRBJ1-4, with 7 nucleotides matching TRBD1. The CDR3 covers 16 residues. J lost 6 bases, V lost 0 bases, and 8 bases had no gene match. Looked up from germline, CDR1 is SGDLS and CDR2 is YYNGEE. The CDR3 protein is CASSVGDLGQHEKLFF. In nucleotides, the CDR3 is TGTGCCAGCAGCGTAGGGGACTTGGGACAGCATGAAAAACTGTTTTTT.

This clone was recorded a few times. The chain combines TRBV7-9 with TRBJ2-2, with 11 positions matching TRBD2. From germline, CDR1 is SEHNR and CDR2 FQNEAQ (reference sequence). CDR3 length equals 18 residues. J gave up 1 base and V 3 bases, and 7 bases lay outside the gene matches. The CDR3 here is CASSLVLAGGGNTGELFF. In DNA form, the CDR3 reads TGTGCCAGCAGCTTGGTCCTAGCGGGGGGTGGGAACACCGGGGAGCTGTTTTTT.

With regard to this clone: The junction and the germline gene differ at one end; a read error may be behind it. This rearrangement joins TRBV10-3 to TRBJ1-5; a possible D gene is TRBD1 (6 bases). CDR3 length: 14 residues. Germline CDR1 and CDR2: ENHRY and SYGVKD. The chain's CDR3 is CATSTTGNRQPQHF. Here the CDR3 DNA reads TGTGCCACCAGTACCACAGGGAATCGCCAGCCCCAGCATTTT.

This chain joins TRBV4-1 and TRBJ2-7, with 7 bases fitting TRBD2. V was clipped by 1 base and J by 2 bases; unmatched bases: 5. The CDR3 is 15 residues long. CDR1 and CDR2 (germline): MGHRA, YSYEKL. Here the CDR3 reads CASSQVPSGTYEQYF. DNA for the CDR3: TGCGCCAGCAGCCAAGTCCCTAGCGGAACCTACGAGCAGTACTTC.

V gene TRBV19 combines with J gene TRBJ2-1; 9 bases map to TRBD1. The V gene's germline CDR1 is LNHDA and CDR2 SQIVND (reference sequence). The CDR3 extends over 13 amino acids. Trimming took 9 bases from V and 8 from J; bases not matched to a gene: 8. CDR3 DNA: TGTGCCAGCCTCCACAGGGGGCGTTATGAGCAGTTCTTC. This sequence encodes CASLHRGRYEQFF.

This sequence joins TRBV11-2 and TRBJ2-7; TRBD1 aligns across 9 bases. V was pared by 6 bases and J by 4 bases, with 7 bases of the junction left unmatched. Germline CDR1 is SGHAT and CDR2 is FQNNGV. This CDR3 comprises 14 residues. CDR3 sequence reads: CASSLQGAFYEQYF. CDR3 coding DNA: TGTGCCAGCAGTTTACAGGGGGCTTTTTACGAGCAGTACTTC. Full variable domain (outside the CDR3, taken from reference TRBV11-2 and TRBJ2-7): EAGVAQSPRYKIIEKRQSVAFWCNPISGHATLYWYQQILGQGPKLLIQFQNNGVVDDSQLPKDRFSAERLKGVDSTLKIQPAKLEDSAVYLCASSLQGAFYEQYFGPGTRLTVT.

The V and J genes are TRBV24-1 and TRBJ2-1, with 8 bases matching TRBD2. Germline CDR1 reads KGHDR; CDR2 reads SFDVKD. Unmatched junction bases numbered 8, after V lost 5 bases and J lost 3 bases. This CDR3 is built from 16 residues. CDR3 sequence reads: CATSAPRSGGYNEQFF. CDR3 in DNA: TGTGCCACCAGTGCCCCGAGGAGCGGGGGCTACAATGAGCAGTTCTTC.

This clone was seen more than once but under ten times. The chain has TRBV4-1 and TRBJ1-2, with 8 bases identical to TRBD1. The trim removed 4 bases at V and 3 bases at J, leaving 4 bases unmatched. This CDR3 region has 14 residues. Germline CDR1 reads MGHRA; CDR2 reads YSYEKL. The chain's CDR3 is CASSRLQGDYGYTF. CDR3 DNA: TGCGCCAGCAGCCGGCTACAGGGGGACTATGGCTACACCTTC.